This T cell receptor beta chain was sequenced during a study of prognosis after radiotherapy for stage I lung cancer. Study context: Without exception, patients with non-small cell lung cancer were deemed medically inoperable. Whole-study results and caveats: Frequencies of TRBV and TRBJ gene use reportedly varied by whether patients had metastases.

This clonotype was counted many times. Its target is unknown. Two-round multiplex PCR amplified TCR beta CDR3 from genomic DNA. Primers (each specific to one TRBV or TRBJ gene) were used in first-round PCR. Using its own MiXCR run on the multiplex PCR reads, TCRdb lists one record per CDR3 protein. In the table there are over 15,000 distinct CDR3 sequences, around 55% of which are singletons. V lost 3 bases, J lost 8 bases, and 8 bases lay in between. This CDR3 region has 12 residues. This sequence joins TRBV12-3 or TRBV12-4 and TRBJ2-4; no definite D call. The TCR comes from a donor over 45 with non-small cell lung cancer. The source material was PBMCs, sampled before or after stereotactic body radiation therapy (not recorded which). The CDR3 region is CASSFSGDIQYF. As DNA, the CDR3 is TGTGCCAGCAGTTTCAGTGGCGACATTCAGTACTTC.